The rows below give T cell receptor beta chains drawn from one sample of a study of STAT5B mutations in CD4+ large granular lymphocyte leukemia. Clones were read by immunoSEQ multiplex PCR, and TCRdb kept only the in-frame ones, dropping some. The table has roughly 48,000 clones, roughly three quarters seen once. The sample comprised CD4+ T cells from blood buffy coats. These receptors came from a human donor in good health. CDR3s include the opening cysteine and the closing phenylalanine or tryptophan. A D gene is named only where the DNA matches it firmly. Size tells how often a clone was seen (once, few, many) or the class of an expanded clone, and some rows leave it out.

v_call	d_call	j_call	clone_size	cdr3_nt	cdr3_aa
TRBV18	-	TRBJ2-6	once	TGTGCCAGCTCACCTCCGACCGGCGGGCCTGGGGCCAACGTCCTGACTTTC	CASSPPTGGPGANVLTF
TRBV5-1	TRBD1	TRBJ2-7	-	TGCGCCAGCAGCAACAGGGGTAACGAGCAGTACTTC	CASSNRGNEQYF
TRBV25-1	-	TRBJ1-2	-	TGTGCCAGCAGTGAATGGGGGGGCTCCTACACCTTC	CASSEWGGSYTF
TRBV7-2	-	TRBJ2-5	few	TGTGCCAGCAGCGTTCAAGGGGAGACCCAGTACTTC	CASSVQGETQYF
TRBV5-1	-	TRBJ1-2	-	TGCGCCAGCAGCTTGGGGATACAGGGCGGGGGCTACACCTTC	CASSLGIQGGGYTF
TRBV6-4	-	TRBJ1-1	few	TGTGCCAGCAGTGAATTCGAGGGGACTCATGAAGCTTTCTTT	CASSEFEGTHEAFF
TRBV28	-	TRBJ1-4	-	TGTGCCAGCAGTTCCGGACAGAATGAAAAACTGTTTTTT	CASSSGQNEKLFF
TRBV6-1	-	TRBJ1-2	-	TGTGCCAGCAGGGCACAGGAGAACTATGGCTACACCTTC	CASRAQENYGYTF
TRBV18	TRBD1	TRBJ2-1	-	TGTGCCAGCTCACCTAACCGGGACAGGTACTCGTTCTTC	CASSPNRDRYSFF
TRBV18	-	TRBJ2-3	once	TGTGCCAGCTCACCCTCCCAGGAAACGCAGTATTTT	CASSPSQETQYF
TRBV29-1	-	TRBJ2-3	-	TGCAGCGTTGAAGTAAGTGGGGGCACAGATACGCAGTATTTT	CSVEVSGGTDTQYF
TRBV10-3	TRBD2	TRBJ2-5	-	TGTGCCATCAGTGAGGGACTAGCGGGGGGGCAAGAGACCCAGTACTTC	CAISEGLAGGQETQYF
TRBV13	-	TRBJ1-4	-	TGTGCCAGCAGCCTCACCGGGACGGGGAATGAAAAACTGTTTTTT	CASSLTGTGNEKLFF
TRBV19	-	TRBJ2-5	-	TGTGCCAGTAGTATCAATCGTGGCGAGACCCAGTACTTC	CASSINRGETQYF
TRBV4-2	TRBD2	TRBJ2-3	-	TGTGCCAGCAGCCAAGACGGGCGGGGGGACACAGATACGCAGTATTTT	CASSQDGRGDTDTQYF
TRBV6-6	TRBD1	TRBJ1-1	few	TGTGCCAGCAACCTCGGGACAGGGGGGGTGGGCACTGAAGCTTTCTTT	CASNLGTGGVGTEAFF
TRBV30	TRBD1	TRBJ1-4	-	TGTGCCTGGAGTGTACCAGGGGGTAATGAAAAACTGTTTTTT	CAWSVPGGNEKLFF
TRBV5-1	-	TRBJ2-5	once	TGCGCCAGCAGCTTAAGTTCTGGATTGGGAGAGACCCAGTACTTC	CASSLSSGLGETQYF
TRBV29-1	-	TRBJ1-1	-	TGCAGCGTTGAAGAGACAGAGAACACTGAAGCTTTCTTT	CSVEETENTEAFF
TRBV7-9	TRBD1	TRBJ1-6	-	TGTGCCAGCAGCTCGACAGGGAATTCACCCCTCCACTTT	CASSSTGNSPLHF
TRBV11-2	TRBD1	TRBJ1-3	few	TGTGCCAGCAGCTCCCGGGACAGGGGCTCTGGAAACACCATATATTTT	CASSSRDRGSGNTIYF
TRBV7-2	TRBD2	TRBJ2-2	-	TGTGCCAGCAGCTTAGGTTCCCTAGCGGGGGGGCTTAGCGCCGGGGAGCTGTTTTTT	CASSLGSLAGGLSAGELFF
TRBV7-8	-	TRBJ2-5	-	TGTGCCAGCAGGCCCGCGCTCAGAGAGACCCAGTACTTC	CASRPALRETQYF
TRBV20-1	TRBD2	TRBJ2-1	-	TGCAGAGCCGGCGGGGGGCGGGAGCAGTTCTTC	CRAGGGREQFF
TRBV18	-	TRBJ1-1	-	TGTGCCAGCTCACCACTGACGGCCCCACCTGAAGCTTTCTTT	CASSPLTAPPEAFF
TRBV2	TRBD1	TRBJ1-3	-	TGTGCCAGCAGTTTGGGACAGGGGGCGTTCGGAAACACCATATATTTT	CASSLGQGAFGNTIYF
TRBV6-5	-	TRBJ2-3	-	TGTGCCAGCAGTAGGCTCCCCGGGACAGATACGCAGTATTTT	CASSRLPGTDTQYF
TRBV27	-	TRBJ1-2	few	TGTGCCAGCAGTTTATACCAGGGGCCTCTGGACTATGGCTACACCTTC	CASSLYQGPLDYGYTF
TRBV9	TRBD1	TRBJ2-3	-	TGTGCCAGCAGCCGGAGACAGGGGACCACAGATACGCAGTATTTT	CASSRRQGTTDTQYF
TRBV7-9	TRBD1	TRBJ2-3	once	TGTGCCAGCAGCTCCGCAGGGGGAGCAGATACGCAGTATTTT	CASSSAGGADTQYF
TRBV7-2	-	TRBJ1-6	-	TGTGCCAGCAGCAGCTTAGGTTCTCTCTCCTCTGACTCACCCCTCCACTTT	CASSSLGSLSSDSPLHF
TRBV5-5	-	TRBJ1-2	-	TGTGCCAGCAGCTTGGGGGCGGGGGCGCTTTATGGCTACACCTTC	CASSLGAGALYGYTF
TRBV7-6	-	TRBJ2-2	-	TGTGCCAGCAGCTTAATTGAGAACACCGGGGAGCTGTTTTTT	CASSLIENTGELFF
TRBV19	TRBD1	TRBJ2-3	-	TGTGCCAGTAGTACAAACCCAGGGGGAGTTGGCCCAGATACGCAGTATTTT	CASSTNPGGVGPDTQYF
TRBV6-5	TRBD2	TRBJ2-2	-	TGTGCCAGCAGCCGCGGGGGGCCGAACACCGGGGAGCTGTTTTTT	CASSRGGPNTGELFF
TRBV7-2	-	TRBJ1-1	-	TGTGCCAGCAGCCTAAAGATCATGAACACTGAAGCTTTCTTT	CASSLKIMNTEAFF
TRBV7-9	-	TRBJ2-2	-	TGTGCCAGCAGCCTATACGACACCGGGGAGCTGTTTTTT	CASSLYDTGELFF
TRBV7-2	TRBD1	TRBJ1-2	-	TGTGCCAGCAGCCTCACCCTGGGACAGGGGGAGGGTGTTGGCTACACCTTC	CASSLTLGQGEGVGYTF
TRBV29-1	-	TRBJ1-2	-	TGCAGCGTTGAAGGGGGCGGCTATGGCTACACCTTC	CSVEGGGYGYTF
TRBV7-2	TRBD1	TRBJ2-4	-	TGTGCCAGCAGCTTAGACAGGGGAGCCAAAAACATTCAGTACTTC	CASSLDRGAKNIQYF
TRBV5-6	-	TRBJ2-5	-	TGTGCCAGCAGCCTCCGGGGAGCGGAGACCCAGTACTTC	CASSLRGAETQYF
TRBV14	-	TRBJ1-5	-	TGTGCCAGCAGCCAAGTGGAAGGGCAGCCCCAGCATTTT	CASSQVEGQPQHF
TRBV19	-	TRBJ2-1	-	TGTGCCAGTAGCCCCCAAATTTTATCAAACAATGAGCAGTTCTTC	CASSPQILSNNEQFF
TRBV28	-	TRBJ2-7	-	TGTGCCAGCAGTCCAGGGGGGCCTTACGAGCAGTACTTC	CASSPGGPYEQYF
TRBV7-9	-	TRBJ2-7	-	TGTGCCAGCAGCTCCGGGGGCCACTACGAGCAGTACTTC	CASSSGGHYEQYF
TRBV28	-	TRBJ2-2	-	TGTGCCAGCAGTACAGGAACGAACACCGGGGAGCTGTTTTTT	CASSTGTNTGELFF
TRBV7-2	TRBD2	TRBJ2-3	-	TGTGCCAGCAGCCCGACTAGCGGGGGGGATACGCAGTATTTT	CASSPTSGGDTQYF
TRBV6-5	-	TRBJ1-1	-	TGTGCCAGCAGAGACACACGGAACACTGAAGCTTTCTTT	CASRDTRNTEAFF